The 22 T cell receptor beta chains listed next were all sequenced from one sample in a study of siplizumab effects on memory and regulatory T cells. Produced via immunoSEQ multiplex PCR; TCRdb's table is partial and in-frame only. The table includes about 69,000 clones, 88% detected once. The sample comprised Tregs sorted from blood. All receptors come from a human donor in good health.

The chain is built from TRBV4-3 and TRBJ2-1, with TRBD2 matching 12 bases. The trim removed 3 bases at V and 9 bases at J, leaving 3 bases unmatched. CDR3 length: 14 amino acids. Germline loops: CDR1 LGHNA, CDR2 YSLEER. CDR3 sequence (DNA): TGCGCCAGCAGCCATTTGGGACTAGCGGGTGAGCAGTTCTTC. It translates to CASSHLGLAGEQFF.

This sequence joins TRBV5-1 and TRBJ2-7; D possibly matches TRBD1 or TRBD2 (5 bases each). Deletions cut 2 bases from V and 7 bases from J, with 10 bases between. The germline CDR1 and CDR2 sequences are SGHRS and YFSETQ. The CDR3 has 12 residues. Here the CDR3 reads CASSFPGGEQYF. CDR3 sequence (DNA): TGCGCCAGCAGCTTCCCTGGGGGTGAGCAGTACTTC. The complete variable domain, with remaining parts taken from reference TRBV5-1 and TRBJ2-7, reads KAGVTQTPRYLIKTRGQQVTLSCSPISGHRSVSWYQQTPGQGLQFLFEYFSETQRNKGNFPGRFSGRQFSNSRSEMNVSTLELGDSALYLCASSFPGGEQYFGPGTRLTVT.

The chain employs TRBV2 and TRBJ2-7; 9 nucleotides agree with TRBD2. The V segment lost 4 bases and the J segment 2 bases; nucleotides outside the gene matches: 3. The germline CDR1 and CDR2 sequences are SNHLY and FYNNEI. CDR3 size: 14 residues. The CDR3 sequence is CASSVRGRAYEQYF. The CDR3 DNA reads TGTGCCAGCAGTGTGCGCGGGAGGGCCTACGAGCAGTACTTC.

The table lists this clone with a count of one. V and J are TRBV7-6 and TRBJ2-7, with D perhaps matching TRBD1 or TRBD2 (5 bases each). The CDR3 runs 13 residues. V was shortened by 8 bases and J by 0 bases, with 11 bases between the two germline ends. Germline CDR1 and CDR2: SGHVS and FNYEAQ. The CDR3 DNA is TGTGCCAGCGGCCTTGGGGGCTCCTACGAGCAGTACTTC. It specifies CASGLGGSYEQYF.

This chain connects TRBV30 to TRBJ2-3, with TRBD1 matching over 7 bases. The V gene's germline CDR1 is GTSNPN and CDR2 SVGIG (reference sequence). The CDR3 has 15 amino acids. V trimming: 3 bases; J trimming: 4 bases; junction bases outside the gene matches: 10. The CDR3 spells CAWRRQGLLADTQYF. The DNA for the CDR3 is TGTGCCTGGAGGAGACAGGGCCTCCTAGCAGATACGCAGTATTTT.

The chain employs TRBV19 and TRBJ1-2, with no clear D. The CDR3 length is 13 residues. The germline V gene encodes CDR1 LNHDA and CDR2 SQIVND (reference sequence). Trimming shortened V by 4 bases and J by 3 bases, and 9 bases separated the two germline ends. The CDR3 here is CASSRQVDYGYTF. In DNA, the CDR3 is TGTGCCAGTAGTAGACAAGTAGACTATGGCTACACCTTC.

The V and J genes are TRBV27 and TRBJ1-2; a possible D gene is TRBD1 (5 bases). The CDR3 totals 13 residues. The V gene lost 5 bases and the J gene lost 4 bases, with 11 bases spanning the gap. CDR1 is MNHEY and CDR2 is SMNVEV in the germline V gene (reference sequence). The CDR3 protein is CASSASGLYGYTF. CDR3 DNA: TGTGCCAGCAGTGCCTCAGGGCTCTATGGCTACACCTTC.

The V gene is TRBV10-3, the J gene TRBJ2-6, with D possibly being TRBD1 (6 bases). The germline V and J ends were trimmed by 4 bases and 3 bases, with 13 bases remaining between them. This CDR3 has 16 residues. Germline CDR1 and CDR2: ENHRY and SYGVKD. CDR3: CAISARGPGGANVLTF. DNA for the CDR3: TGTGCCATCAGTGCCAGGGGTCCTGGTGGGGCCAACGTCCTGACTTTC.

CDR3 in amino acids: CASKTFYGIMNTEAFF. CDR3 DNA: TGTGCCAGCAAAACCTTTTACGGAATTATGAACACTGAAGCTTTCTTT. The rearrangement links TRBV7-2 to TRBJ1-1, with unresolved D. V was clipped by 7 bases and J by 0 bases, with 18 bases between them. This CDR3 region has 16 residues. Germline V CDR1 and CDR2: SGHTA, FQGNSA.

This clone was seen a single time. The chain employs TRBV5-1 and TRBJ2-1; D unclear. This CDR3 spans 20 amino acids. V gave up 0 bases and J gave up 2 bases, with 24 bases separating them. Per the germline V gene, CDR1 is SGHRS and CDR2 is YFSETQ. CDR3 nucleotide sequence: TGCGCCAGCAGCTTGGTAGCCAGCAGGAGCCGCGTTGGGACCTACAATGAGCAGTTCTTC. Amino acids: CASSLVASRSRVGTYNEQFF.

The V and J genes are TRBV18 and TRBJ1-5, with a tentative D call TRBD1 (5 bases). Per germline, CDR1 KGHSH and CDR2 LQKENI. This CDR3 comprises 13 residues. Trimming left V 6 bases short and J 0 bases short, with 6 bases between. The CDR3 is CASSGVSNQPQHF. DNA for the CDR3: TGTGCCAGCTCGGGGGTTAGCAATCAGCCCCAGCATTTT.

The chain uses TRBV7-9 and TRBJ2-1; no reliable D call. The CDR3 is 13 amino acids. V was shortened by 5 bases and J by 6 bases, with 11 bases between the two germline ends. Germline V gene sequence: CDR1 SEHNR, CDR2 FQNEAQ (reference sequence). The CDR3 nucleotides read TGTGCCAGCAGCCCCCCGTCCGGCAATGAGCAGTTCTTC. Its translation: CASSPPSGNEQFF.

The V gene is TRBV9, the J gene TRBJ2-3, with D unclear. Trimming cost V 5 bases and J 1 base, with 11 bases left between them. Per the germline V gene, CDR1 is SGDLS and CDR2 is YYNGEE. The CDR3 extends over 14 amino acids. This chain's CDR3 is CASSALAGTDTQYF. DNA of the CDR3: TGTGCCAGCAGTGCTCTGGCTGGCACAGATACGCAGTATTTT.

The chain recombines TRBV7-2 with TRBJ1-1; no definite D call. Germline V CDR1 and CDR2: SGHTA, FQGNSA. Trimming cost V 5 bases and J 6 bases, with 13 bases left between them. The CDR3 length is 13 residues. Here the CDR3 DNA reads TGTGCCAGCAGCAAGACCGGTATGGCTGAAGCTTTCTTT. As protein: CASSKTGMAEAFF.

This clone was detected a few times. The chain employs TRBV7-9 and TRBJ1-1; no reliable D call. The CDR3 sequence is 11 residues long. V lost 3 bases and J lost 10, with 9 bases in between. The V gene's germline CDR1 is SEHNR and CDR2 FQNEAQ (reference sequence). The CDR3: CASSFHGLAFF. In DNA, the CDR3 is TGTGCCAGCAGCTTCCACGGGCTAGCTTTCTTT. Full variable domain (remainder filled in from reference TRBV7-9 and TRBJ1-1): DTGVSQNPRHKITKRGQNVTFRCDPISEHNRLYWYRQTLGQGPEFLTYFQNEAQLEKSRLLSDRFSAERPKGSFSTLEIQRTEQGDSAMYLCASSFHGLAFFGQGTRLTVV.

This chain uses TRBV20-1 with TRBJ2-5, with D unresolved. With 5 bases removed from V and 5 bases from J, the gap between germline ends came to 6 bases. The CDR3 runs to 10 residues. Germline loops: CDR1 DFQATT, CDR2 SNEGSKA (reference sequence). This CDR3 is CSADRETQYF. The CDR3 DNA sequence: TGCAGTGCTGACCGGGAGACCCAGTACTTC.

This clone was detected only a few times. The chain has TRBV7-9 and TRBJ2-3; 7 bases are a match to TRBD2. The germline CDR1 and CDR2 sequences are SEHNR and FQNEAQ (reference sequence). CDR3 size: 16 residues. Losses at the gene ends were 6 bases for V and 0 bases for J; bases not matched to a gene: 9. The CDR3 here is CASRAPGGRSTDTQYF. The DNA for the CDR3 is TGTGCCAGCAGAGCTCCAGGCGGGAGAAGCACAGATACGCAGTATTTT.

The DNA for the CDR3 is TGTGCCAGCTCACCTCAGCAGGGCGCTGAAGCTTTCTTT. Amino acids: CASSPQQGAEAFF. The chain links TRBV18 to TRBJ1-1; weak D call: TRBD1 (5 bases). The CDR3 consists of 13 residues. The V end was cut by 3 bases, the J end by 6 bases, with 11 bases between. Germline V lookup: CDR1 KGHSH, CDR2 LQKENI.

J is TRBJ1-5 and V is TRBV7-8, with D perhaps matching TRBD1 (5 bases). Germline loops: CDR1 SGHVS, CDR2 FQNEAQ. The CDR3 covers 16 residues. Trimming left V 2 bases short and J 4 bases short, with 15 bases between. Here the CDR3 DNA reads TGTGCCAGCAGCTTAAGGACAAGGGGATCAAATCAGCCCCAGCATTTT. Translation gives CASSLRTRGSNQPQHF.

DNA for the CDR3: TGTGCCAGTAGTATAGACGGCACAGATACGCAGTATTTT. Amino acid sequence: CASSIDGTDTQYF. This rearrangement joins TRBV19 to TRBJ2-3; no clear D gene. Trimming pared 0 bases from V and 1 base from J, leaving 2 bases between. This CDR3 region has 13 residues. In germline, CDR1 is LNHDA, CDR2 SQIVND (reference sequence).

This chain uses TRBV30 with TRBJ2-1; 11 bases agree with TRBD2. This CDR3 comprises 14 residues. V shed 3 bases, J shed 12 bases, and the junction held 10 bases outside the gene matches. In germline, CDR1 is GTSNPN, CDR2 SVGIG (reference sequence). In nucleotides, the CDR3 is TGTGCCTGGAGCCAGGGACTAGCGGTCCCGGGGCAGTTCTTC. Protein: CAWSQGLAVPGQFF. Full variable domain (remainder filled in from reference TRBV30 and TRBJ2-1): SQTIHQWPATLVQPVGSPLSLECTVEGTSNPNLYWYRQAAGRGLQLLFYSVGIGQISSEVPQNLSASRPQDRQFILSSKKLLLSDSGFYLCAWSQGLAVPGQFFGPGTRLTVL.

The J gene is TRBJ1-1, the V gene TRBV7-2; D might be TRBD1 (6 bases). The V gene's germline CDR1 is SGHTA and CDR2 FQGNSA. The CDR3 runs to 16 residues. V was cut by 3 bases and J by 2 bases, with 16 bases left in between. CDR3 nucleotides: TGTGCCAGCAGCTTGGGCCGGGGGCGGACAAACACTGAAGCTTTCTTT. This gives the protein CASSLGRGRTNTEAFF.